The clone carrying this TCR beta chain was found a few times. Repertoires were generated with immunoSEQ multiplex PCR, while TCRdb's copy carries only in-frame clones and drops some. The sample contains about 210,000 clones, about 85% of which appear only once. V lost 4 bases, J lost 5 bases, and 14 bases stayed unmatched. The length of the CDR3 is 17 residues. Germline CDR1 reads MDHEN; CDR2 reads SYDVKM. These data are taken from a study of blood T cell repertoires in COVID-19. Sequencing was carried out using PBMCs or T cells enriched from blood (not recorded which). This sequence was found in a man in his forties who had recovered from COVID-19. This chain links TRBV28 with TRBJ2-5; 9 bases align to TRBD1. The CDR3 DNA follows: TGTGCCAGCAGTTCAAGAACAAACAGGGGGCGCGGGGAGACCCAGTACTTC. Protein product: CASSSRTNRGRGETQYF.